A selection of T cell receptor beta chains follows, all from one sample in a study of blood T cells in healthy people across ages. TCRdb itself ran the 5' RACE reads through MiXCR, one entry per CDR3 protein. The sample has approximately 600,000 distinct CDR3 sequences, under 65% seen once; the top ten hold approximately 37%. Source material: blood. These receptors originate from a man aged 60 to 69 in good health. Each CDR3 is given without its conserved first and last residue. A row's size may be missing; if present it is once, few, many or a size class.

clone_size cdr3_length j_call v_call cdr3_aa
. 13 TRBJ2-7 TRBV9 ASSVSGTSGYEQY
. 15 TRBJ2-1 TRBV4-1 ASSQYPGQGGYNEQF
. 10 TRBJ2-5 TRBV20-1 SARGAQETQY
. 12 TRBJ2-3 TRBV12-3/TRBV12-4 ASSGGGTADVEY
. 11 TRBJ2-3 TRBV20-1 SALAGRTDTQY
. 12 . TRBV7-2 ASSFVLGLETQY
few 10 TRBJ2-1 TRBV4-2 ASSSGVNEQF
many 10 TRBJ2-3 TRBV20-1 SAEPGFRGQY
. 10 TRBJ1-1 TRBV9 ASSAGDRKAF
few 14 TRBJ2-5 TRBV7-9 ASSLAGRGKMETQY
few 17 TRBJ2-1 TRBV7-2 ASSLGRLAGGTSHNEQF